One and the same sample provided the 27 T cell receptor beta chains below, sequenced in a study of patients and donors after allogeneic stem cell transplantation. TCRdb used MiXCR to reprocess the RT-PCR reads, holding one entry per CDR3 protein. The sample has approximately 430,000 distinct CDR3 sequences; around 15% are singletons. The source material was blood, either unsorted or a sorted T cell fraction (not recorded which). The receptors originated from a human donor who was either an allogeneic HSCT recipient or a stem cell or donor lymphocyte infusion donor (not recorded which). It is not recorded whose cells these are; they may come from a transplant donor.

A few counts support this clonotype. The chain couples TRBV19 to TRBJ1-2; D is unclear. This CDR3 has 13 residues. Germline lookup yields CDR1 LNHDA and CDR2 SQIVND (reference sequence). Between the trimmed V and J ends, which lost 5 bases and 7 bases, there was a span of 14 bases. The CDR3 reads CASSSSLQTGYTF. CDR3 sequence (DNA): TGTGCCAGTAGTTCTTCTCTCCAGACTGGCTACACCTTC.

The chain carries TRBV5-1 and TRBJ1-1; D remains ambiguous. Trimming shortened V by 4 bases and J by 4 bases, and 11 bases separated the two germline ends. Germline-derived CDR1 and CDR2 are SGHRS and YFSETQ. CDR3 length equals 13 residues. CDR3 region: CASSEQMSTEAFF. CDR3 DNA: TGCGCCAGCAGCGAACAGATGAGCACTGAAGCTTTCTTT.

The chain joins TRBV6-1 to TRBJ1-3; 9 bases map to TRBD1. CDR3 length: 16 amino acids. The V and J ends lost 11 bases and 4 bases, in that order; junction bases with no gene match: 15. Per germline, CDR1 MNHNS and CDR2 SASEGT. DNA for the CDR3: TGTGCCTCCGGGACAGGGTCTTCCGTTGGAGGAAACACCATATATTTT. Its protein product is CASGTGSSVGGNTIYF.

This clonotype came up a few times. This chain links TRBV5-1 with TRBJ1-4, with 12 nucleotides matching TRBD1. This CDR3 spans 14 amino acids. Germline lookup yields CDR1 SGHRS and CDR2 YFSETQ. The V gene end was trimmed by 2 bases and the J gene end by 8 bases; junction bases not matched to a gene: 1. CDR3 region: CASSFGTGGEKLFF. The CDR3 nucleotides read TGCGCCAGCAGCTTTGGGACAGGGGGCGAAAAACTGTTTTTT.

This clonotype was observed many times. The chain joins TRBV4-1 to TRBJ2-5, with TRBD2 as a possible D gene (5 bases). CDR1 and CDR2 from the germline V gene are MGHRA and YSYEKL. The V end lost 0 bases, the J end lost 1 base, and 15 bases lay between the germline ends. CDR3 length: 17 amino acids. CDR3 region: CASSQEQRPSTQETQYF. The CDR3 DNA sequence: TGCGCCAGCAGCCAAGAACAGCGGCCCTCGACCCAAGAGACCCAGTACTTC.

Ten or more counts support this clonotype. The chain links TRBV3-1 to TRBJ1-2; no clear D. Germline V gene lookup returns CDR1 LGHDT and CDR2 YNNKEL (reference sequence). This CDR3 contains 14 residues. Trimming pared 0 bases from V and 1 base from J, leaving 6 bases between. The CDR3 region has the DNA TGTGCCAGCAGCCAAGATGCCGGTAACTATGGCTACACCTTC. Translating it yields CASSQDAGNYGYTF.

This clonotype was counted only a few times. CDR3 bases: TGTGCCAGCAGCTCGGACATGAGCTCCTACAATGAGCAGTTCTTC. Amino acid sequence: CASSSDMSSYNEQFF. This rearrangement joins TRBV11-2 to TRBJ2-1; D is perhaps TRBD1 (5 bases). Between the trimmed V and J ends, which lost 4 bases and 0 bases, there was a span of 10 bases. CDR1 is SGHAT, CDR2 FQNNGV, per germline. This CDR3 is 15 amino acids long.

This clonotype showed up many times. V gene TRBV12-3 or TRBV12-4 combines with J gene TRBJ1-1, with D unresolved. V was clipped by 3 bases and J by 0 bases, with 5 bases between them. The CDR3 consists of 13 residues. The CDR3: CASSFYLNTEAFF. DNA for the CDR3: TGTGCCAGCAGTTTTTATTTGAACACTGAAGCTTTCTTT.

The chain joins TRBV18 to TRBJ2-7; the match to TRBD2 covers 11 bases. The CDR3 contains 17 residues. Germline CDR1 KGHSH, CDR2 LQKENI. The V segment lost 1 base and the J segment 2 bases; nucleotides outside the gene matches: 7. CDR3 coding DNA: TGTGCCAGCTCACCACGAGAGGGACTAGCGGTCACCTACGAGCAGTACTTC. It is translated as CASSPREGLAVTYEQYF.

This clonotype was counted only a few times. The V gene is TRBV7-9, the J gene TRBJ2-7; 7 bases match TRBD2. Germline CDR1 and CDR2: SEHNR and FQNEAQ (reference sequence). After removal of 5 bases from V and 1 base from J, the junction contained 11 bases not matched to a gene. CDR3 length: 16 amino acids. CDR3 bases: TGTGCCAGCAGCGGGGGGGATGGCGGGATGTCCTACGAGCAGTACTTC. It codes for CASSGGDGGMSYEQYF.

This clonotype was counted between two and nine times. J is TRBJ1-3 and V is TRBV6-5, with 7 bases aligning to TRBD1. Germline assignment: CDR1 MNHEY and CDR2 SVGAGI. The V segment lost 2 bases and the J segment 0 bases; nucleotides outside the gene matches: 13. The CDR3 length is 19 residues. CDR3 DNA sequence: TGTGCCAGCAGTTACGACTCGTTCCGACAGGGATACTCTGGAAACACCATATATTTT. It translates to CASSYDSFRQGYSGNTIYF.

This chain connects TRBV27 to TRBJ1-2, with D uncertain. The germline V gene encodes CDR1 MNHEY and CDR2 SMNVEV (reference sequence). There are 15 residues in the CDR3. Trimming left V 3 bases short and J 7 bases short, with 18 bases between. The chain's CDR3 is CASSFFPARKAGYTF. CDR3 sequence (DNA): TGTGCCAGCAGTTTTTTCCCGGCTAGGAAGGCTGGCTACACCTTC.

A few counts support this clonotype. CDR3 protein: CASRGTTYEQYF. CDR3 bases: TGTGCCAGCAGAGGGACAACCTACGAGCAGTACTTC. V is TRBV28 and J is TRBJ2-7; D may be TRBD1 (6 bases). V was shortened by 6 bases and J by 2 bases, with 8 bases between the two germline ends. This CDR3 is built from 12 residues. Per the germline V gene, CDR1 is MDHEN and CDR2 is SYDVKM.

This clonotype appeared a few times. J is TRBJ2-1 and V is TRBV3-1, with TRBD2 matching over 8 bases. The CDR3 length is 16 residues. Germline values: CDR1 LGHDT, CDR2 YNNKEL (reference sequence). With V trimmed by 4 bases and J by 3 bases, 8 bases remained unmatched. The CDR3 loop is CASSLRTSPSYNEQFF. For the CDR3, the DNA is TGTGCCAGCAGCCTCCGGACTAGCCCAAGCTACAATGAGCAGTTCTTC.

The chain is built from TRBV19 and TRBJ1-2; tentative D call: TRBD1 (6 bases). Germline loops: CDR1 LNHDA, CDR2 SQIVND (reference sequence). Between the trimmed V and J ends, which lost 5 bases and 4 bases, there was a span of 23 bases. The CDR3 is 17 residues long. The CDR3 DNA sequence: TGTGCCAGTAGTTCACGGGGGCAACCACGAGTATCCTATGGCTACACCTTC. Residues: CASSSRGQPRVSYGYTF. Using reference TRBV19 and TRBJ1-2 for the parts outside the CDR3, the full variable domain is DGGITQSPKYLFRKEGQNVTLSCEQNLNHDAMYWYRQDPGQGLRLIYYSQIVNDFQKGDIAEGYSVSREKKESFPLTVTSAQKNPTAFYLCASSSRGQPRVSYGYTFGSGTRLTVV.

For the CDR3, the DNA is TGTGCCAGCACCGAACGGGGTAGAGGTCAGCCCCAGCATTTT. Translating it yields CASTERGRGQPQHF. This chain links TRBV6-1 with TRBJ1-5, with D uncertain. Germline V gives CDR1 MNHNS, CDR2 SASEGT. This CDR3 is 14 amino acids long. V was cut by 7 bases and J by 6 bases, with 16 bases left in between.

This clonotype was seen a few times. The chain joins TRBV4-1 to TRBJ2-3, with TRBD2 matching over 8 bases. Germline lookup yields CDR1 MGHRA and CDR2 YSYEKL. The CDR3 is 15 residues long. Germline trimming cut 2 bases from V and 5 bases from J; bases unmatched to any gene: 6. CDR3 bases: TGCGCCAGCAGCCAATTCCTCGGGGGGGGAGATACGCAGTATTTT. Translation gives CASSQFLGGGDTQYF.

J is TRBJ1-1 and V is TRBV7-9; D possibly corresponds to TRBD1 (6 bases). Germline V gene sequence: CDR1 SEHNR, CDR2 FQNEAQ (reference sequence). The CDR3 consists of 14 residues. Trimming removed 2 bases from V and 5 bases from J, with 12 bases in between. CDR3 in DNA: TGTGCCAGCAGCTTAATAGGGGGTGAGACTGAAGCTTTCTTT. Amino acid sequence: CASSLIGGETEAFF.

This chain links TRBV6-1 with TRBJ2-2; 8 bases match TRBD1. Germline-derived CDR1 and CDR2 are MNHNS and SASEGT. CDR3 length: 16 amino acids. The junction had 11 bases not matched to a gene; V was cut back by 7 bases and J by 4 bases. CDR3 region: CASITGQGTGTGELFF. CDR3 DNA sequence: TGTGCCAGCATTACAGGACAGGGAACAGGCACCGGGGAGCTGTTTTTT.

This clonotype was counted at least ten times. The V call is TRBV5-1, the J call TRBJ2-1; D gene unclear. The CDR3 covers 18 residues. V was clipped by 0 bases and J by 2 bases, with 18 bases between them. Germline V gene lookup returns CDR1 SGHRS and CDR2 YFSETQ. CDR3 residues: CASSLAPSWGQPYNEQFF. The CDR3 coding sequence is TGCGCCAGCAGCTTGGCGCCGTCCTGGGGTCAACCCTACAATGAGCAGTTCTTC.

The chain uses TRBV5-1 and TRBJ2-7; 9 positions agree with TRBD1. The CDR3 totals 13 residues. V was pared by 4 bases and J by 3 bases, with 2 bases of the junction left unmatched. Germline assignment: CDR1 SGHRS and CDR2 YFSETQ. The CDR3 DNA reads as TGCGCCAGCAGCGGGACAGGGTTCTACGAGCAGTACTTC. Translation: CASSGTGFYEQYF. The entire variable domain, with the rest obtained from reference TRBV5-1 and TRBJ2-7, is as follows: KAGVTQTPRYLIKTRGQQVTLSCSPISGHRSVSWYQQTPGQGLQFLFEYFSETQRNKGNFPGRFSGRQFSNSRSEMNVSTLELGDSALYLCASSGTGFYEQYFGPGTRLTVT.

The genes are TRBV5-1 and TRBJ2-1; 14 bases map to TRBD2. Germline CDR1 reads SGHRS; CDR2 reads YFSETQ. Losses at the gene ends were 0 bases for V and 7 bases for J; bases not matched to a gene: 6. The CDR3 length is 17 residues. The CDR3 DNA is TGCGCCAGCAGCTTGGGACTAGCGGGAGGGCCTGGGAATGAGCAGTTCTTC. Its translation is CASSLGLAGGPGNEQFF.

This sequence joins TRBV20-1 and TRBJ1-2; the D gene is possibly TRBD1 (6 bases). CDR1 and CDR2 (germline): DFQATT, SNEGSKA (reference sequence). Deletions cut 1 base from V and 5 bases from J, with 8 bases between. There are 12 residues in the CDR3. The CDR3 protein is CSARVQGYGYTF. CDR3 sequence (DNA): TGCAGTGCTAGAGTACAGGGTTATGGCTACACCTTC.

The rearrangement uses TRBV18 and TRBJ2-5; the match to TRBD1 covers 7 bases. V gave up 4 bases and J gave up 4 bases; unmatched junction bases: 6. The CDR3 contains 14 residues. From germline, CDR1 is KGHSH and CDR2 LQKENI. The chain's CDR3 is CASSRGGFGETQYF. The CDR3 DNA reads TGTGCCAGCTCACGAGGGGGCTTCGGAGAGACCCAGTACTTC.

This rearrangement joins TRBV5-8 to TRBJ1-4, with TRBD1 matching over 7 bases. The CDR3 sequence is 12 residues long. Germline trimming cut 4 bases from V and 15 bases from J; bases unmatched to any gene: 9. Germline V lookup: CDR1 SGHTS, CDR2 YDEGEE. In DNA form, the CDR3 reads TGTGCCAGCAGCAATAGACAGGGTGCGATGTTTTTT. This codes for CASSNRQGAMFF. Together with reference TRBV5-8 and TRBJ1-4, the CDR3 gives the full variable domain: EAGVTQSPTHLIKTRGQQATLRCSPISGHTSVYWYQQALGLGLQFLLWYDEGEERNRGNFPPRFSGRQFPNYSSELNVNALELEDSALYLCASSNRQGAMFFGSGTQLSVL.

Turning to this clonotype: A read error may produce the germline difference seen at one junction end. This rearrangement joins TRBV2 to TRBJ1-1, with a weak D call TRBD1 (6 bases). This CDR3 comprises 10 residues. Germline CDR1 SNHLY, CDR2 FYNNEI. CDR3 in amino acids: CASRSYRATF. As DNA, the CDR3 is TGTGCCAGCAGGTCTTACAGGGCCACTTTT.

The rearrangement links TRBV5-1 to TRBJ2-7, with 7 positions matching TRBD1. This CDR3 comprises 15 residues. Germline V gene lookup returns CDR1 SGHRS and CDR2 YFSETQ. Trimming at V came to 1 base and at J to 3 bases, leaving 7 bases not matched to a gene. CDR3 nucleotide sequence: TGCGCCAGCAGCTTGAAAGCCAGGGGGAGCTACGAGCAGTACTTC. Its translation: CASSLKARGSYEQYF.